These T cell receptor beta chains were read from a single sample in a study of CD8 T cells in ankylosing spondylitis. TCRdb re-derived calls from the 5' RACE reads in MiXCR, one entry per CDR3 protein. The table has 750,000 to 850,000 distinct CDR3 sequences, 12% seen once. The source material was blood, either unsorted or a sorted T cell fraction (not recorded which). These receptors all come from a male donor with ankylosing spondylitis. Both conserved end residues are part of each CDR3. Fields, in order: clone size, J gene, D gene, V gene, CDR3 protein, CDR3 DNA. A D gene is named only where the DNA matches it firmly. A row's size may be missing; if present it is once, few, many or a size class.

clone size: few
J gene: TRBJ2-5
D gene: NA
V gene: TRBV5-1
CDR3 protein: CASSSQETGTQYF
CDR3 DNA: TGCGCCAGCAGCAGCCAAGAGACCGGGACCCAGTACTTC

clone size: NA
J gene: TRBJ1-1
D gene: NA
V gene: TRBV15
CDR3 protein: CATSRGQGRTEAFF
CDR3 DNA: TGTGCCACCAGCAGAGGCCAGGGGAGGACTGAAGCTTTCTTT

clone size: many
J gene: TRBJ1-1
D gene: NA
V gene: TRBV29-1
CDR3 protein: CSGRGPMNTEAFF
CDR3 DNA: TGCAGCGGGCGGGGCCCGATGAACACTGAAGCTTTCTTT

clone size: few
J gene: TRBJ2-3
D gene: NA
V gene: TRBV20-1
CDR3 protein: CSVKRAVHTDTQYF
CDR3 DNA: TGCAGTGTTAAGCGAGCGGTCCACACAGATACGCAGTATTTT

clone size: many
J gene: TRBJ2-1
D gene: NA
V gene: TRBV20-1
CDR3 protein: CSALRGYNEQFF
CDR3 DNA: TGCAGTGCTCTCCGGGGCTACAATGAGCAGTTCTTC

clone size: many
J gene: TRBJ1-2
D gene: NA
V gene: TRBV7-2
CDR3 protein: CASSSSREGPYGYTF
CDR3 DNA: TGTGCCAGCAGCTCATCACGGGAAGGGCCCTATGGCTACACCTTC

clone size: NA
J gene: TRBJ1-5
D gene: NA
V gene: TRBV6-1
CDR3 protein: CASVRQESNQPQHF
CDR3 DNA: TGTGCCAGCGTCCGACAGGAGTCCAATCAGCCCCAGCATTTT

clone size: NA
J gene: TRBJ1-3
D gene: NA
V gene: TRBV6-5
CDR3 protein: CASSSLVGSGNTIYF
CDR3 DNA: TGTGCCAGCAGTTCGTTGGTTGGCTCTGGAAACACCATATATTTT

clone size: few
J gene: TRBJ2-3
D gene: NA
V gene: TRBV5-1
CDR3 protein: CASSLSVRTDTQYF
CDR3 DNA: TGCGCCAGCAGCTTGTCTGTCCGCACAGATACGCAGTATTTT

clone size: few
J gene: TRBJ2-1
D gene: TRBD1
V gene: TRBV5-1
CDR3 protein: CASSATGTGGPQFF
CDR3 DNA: TGCGCCAGCAGCGCAACCGGGACAGGGGGACCGCAGTTCTTC

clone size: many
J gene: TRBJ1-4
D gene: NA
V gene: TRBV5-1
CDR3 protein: CASSLSSSSDEKLFF
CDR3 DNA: TGCGCCAGCAGCTTGAGTTCCTCCAGCGACGAAAAACTGTTTTTT

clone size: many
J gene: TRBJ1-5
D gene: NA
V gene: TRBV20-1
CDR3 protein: CSARAGRSQPQHF
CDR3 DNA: TGCAGTGCTAGAGCGGGAAGAAGTCAGCCCCAGCATTTT

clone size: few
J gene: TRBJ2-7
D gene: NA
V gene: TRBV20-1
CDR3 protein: CSARSTGRYYEQYF
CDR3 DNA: TGCAGTGCTAGGAGTACGGGGCGGTATTACGAGCAGTACTTC

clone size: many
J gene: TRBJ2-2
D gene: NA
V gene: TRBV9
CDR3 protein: CASSVASHTGELFF
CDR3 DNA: TGTGCCAGCAGCGTAGCCAGTCACACCGGGGAGCTGTTTTTT

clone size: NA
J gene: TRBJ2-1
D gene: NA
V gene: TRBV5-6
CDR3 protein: CASSLWRYNEQFF
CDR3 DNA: TGTGCCAGCAGCTTGTGGAGGTACAATGAGCAGTTCTTC

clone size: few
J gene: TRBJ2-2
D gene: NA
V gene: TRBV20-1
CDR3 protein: CSAYNQGHTGELFF
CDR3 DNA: TGCAGTGCGTATAATCAGGGTCACACCGGGGAGCTGTTTTTT

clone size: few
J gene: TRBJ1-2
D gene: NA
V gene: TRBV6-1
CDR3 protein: CASSPTTNHYGYTF
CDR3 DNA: TGTGCCAGCAGCCCTACAACCAATCACTATGGCTACACCTTC

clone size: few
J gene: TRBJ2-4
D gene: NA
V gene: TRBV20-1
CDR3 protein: CSARGPRGLAKNIQYF
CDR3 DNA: TGCAGTGCTAGAGGGCCTCGGGGACTAGCCAAAAACATTCAGTACTTC

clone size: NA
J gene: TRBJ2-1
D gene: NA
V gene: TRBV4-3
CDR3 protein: CASSQVVGNEQFF
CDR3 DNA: TGCGCCAGCAGCCAAGTGGTGGGTAATGAGCAGTTCTTC

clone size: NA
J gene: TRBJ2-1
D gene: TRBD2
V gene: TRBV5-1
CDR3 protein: CASSLTGSGSVGNEQFF
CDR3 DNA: TGCGCCAGCAGCTTGACGGGAAGCGGGAGTGTTGGCAATGAGCAGTTCTTC

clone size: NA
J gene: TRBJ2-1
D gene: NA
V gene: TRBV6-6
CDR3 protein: CASIPWVRSGSYNEQFF
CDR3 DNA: TGTGCCAGCATACCGTGGGTCAGAAGCGGGTCGTACAATGAGCAGTTCTTC

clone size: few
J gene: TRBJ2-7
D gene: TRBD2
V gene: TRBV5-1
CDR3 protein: CASRTSGDIYEQYF
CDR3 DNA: TGCGCCAGCAGGACTAGCGGAGATATTTACGAGCAGTACTTC

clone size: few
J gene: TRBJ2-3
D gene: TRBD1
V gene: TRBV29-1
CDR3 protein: CSGARGTDKTDTQYF
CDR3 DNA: TGCAGCGGCGCCAGAGGGACAGACAAAACAGATACGCAGTATTTT

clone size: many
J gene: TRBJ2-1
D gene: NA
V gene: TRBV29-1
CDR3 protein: CSIWTASTYNEQFF
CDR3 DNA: TGCAGCATTTGGACAGCTTCCACCTACAATGAGCAGTTCTTC

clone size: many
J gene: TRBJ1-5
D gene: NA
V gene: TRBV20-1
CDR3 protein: CSARNNQPQHF
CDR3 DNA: TGCAGTGCTCGAAACAATCAGCCCCAGCATTTT

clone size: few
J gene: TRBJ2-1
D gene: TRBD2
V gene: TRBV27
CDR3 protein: CASSLRASGRANEQFF
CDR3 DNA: TGTGCCAGCAGTTTACGGGCTAGCGGGAGGGCCAATGAGCAGTTCTTC

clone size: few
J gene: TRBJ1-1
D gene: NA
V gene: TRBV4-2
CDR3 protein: CASSQVPRDTEAFF
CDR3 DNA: TGTGCCAGCAGCCAAGTTCCCAGAGACACTGAAGCTTTCTTT

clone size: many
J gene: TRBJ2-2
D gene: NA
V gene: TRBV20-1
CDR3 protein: CSASPGAGELFF
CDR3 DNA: TGCAGTGCTAGCCCAGGAGCCGGGGAGCTGTTTTTT

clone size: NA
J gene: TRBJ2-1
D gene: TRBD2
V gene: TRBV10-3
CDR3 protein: CAISGVAGGSYNEQFF
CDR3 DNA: TGTGCCATCAGTGGTGTCGCGGGGGGGTCCTACAATGAGCAGTTCTTC

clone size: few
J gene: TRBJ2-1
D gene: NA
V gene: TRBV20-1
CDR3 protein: CSARDVGASAYNEQFF
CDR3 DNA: TGCAGTGCTAGAGATGTGGGGGCCTCGGCCTACAATGAGCAGTTCTTC

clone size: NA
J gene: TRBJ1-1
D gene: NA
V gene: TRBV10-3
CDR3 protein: CAISDADGARSEAFF
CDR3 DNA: TGTGCCATCAGTGATGCCGACGGGGCTCGGTCTGAAGCTTTCTTT

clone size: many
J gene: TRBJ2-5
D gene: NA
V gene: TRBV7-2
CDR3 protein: CASRPDRSQETQYF
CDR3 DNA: TGTGCCAGCAGACCCGACAGATCCCAAGAGACCCAGTACTTC

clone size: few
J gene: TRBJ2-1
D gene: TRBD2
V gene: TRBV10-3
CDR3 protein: CAISVAGGLNEQFF
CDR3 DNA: TGTGCCATCAGCGTAGCGGGAGGGCTAAATGAGCAGTTCTTC

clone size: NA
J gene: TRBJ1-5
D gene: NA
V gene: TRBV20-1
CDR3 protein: CSARVGLDSNQPQHF
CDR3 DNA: TGCAGTGCTAGGGTAGGACTGGATAGCAATCAGCCCCAGCATTTT

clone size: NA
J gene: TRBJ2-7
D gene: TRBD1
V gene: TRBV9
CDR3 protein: CASSPGQGKYEQYF
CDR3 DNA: TGTGCCAGCAGCCCAGGACAGGGGAAGTACGAGCAGTACTTC

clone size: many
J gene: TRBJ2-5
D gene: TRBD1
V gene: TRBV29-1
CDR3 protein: CSATGYQETQYF
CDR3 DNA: TGCAGCGCGACAGGGTACCAAGAGACCCAGTACTTC

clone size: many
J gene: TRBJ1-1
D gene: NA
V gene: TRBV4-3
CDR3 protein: CASSQAVGSRLYTEAFF
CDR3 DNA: TGCGCCAGCAGCCAAGCCGTGGGGAGTCGGTTGTACACTGAAGCTTTCTTT

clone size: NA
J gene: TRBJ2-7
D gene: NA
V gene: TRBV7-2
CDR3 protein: CASSPSRAWGYEQYF
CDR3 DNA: TGTGCCAGCAGCCCGAGTCGGGCGTGGGGATACGAGCAGTACTTC

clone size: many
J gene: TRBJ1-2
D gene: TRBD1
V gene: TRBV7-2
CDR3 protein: CASSLDTGAYGYTF
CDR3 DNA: TGTGCCAGCAGCTTAGACACAGGGGCTTATGGCTACACCTTC

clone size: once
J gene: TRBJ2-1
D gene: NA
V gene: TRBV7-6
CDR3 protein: CASSLNLRSYEQFF
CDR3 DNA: TGTGCCAGCAGCTTAAATCTTCGGAGTTATGAGCAGTTCTTC

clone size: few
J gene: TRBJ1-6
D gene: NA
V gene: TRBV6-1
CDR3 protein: CASTGGGAYNSPLHF
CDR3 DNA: TGTGCCAGTACGGGGGGAGGCGCCTATAATTCACCCCTCCACTTT

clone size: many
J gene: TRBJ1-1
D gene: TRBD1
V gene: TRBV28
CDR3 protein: CASSPRGQLASTEAFF
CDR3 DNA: TGTGCCAGCAGTCCTCGGGGACAGCTGGCCAGTACTGAAGCTTTCTTT

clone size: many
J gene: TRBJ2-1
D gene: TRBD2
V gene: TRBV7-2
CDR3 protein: CASSLDLAGVGEQFF
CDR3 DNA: TGTGCCAGCAGCTTAGATCTAGCGGGAGTCGGTGAGCAGTTCTTC

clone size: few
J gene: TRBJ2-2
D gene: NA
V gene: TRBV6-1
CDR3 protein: CASSGRGAANTGELFF
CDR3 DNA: TGTGCCAGCAGCGGACGTGGCGCCGCGAACACCGGGGAGCTGTTTTTT

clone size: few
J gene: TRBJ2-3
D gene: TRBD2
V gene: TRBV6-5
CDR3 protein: CASSSQREGLDTQYF
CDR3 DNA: TGTGCCAGCAGTTCCCAGCGGGAGGGCCTCGATACGCAGTATTTT

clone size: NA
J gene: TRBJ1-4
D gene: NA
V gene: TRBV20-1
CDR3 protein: CSARVARVSGEKLFF
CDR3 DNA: TGCAGTGCTAGAGTCGCCCGGGTATCGGGCGAAAAACTGTTTTTT

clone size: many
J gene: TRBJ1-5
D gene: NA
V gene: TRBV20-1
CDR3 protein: CSARDAGYYSNQPQHF
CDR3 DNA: TGCAGTGCTAGAGACGCAGGCTACTATAGCAATCAGCCCCAGCATTTT

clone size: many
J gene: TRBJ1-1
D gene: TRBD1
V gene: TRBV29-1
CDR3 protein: CSVADRGDTEAFF
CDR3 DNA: TGCAGCGTTGCGGACAGGGGCGACACTGAAGCTTTCTTT

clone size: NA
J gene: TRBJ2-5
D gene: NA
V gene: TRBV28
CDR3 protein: CASSPHYPEETQYF
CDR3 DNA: TGTGCCAGCAGCCCACATTACCCCGAAGAGACCCAGTACTTC

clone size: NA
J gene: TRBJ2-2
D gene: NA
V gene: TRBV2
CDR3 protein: CASRPGVAGELFF
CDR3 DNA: TGTGCCAGCAGGCCAGGGGTAGCCGGGGAGCTGTTTTTT

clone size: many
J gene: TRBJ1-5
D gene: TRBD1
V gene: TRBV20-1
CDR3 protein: CSARAWDRGQPQHF
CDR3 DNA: TGCAGTGCTAGAGCGTGGGACAGGGGTCAGCCCCAGCATTTT

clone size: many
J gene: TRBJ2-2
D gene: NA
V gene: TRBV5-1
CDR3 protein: CASSLGNTGELFF
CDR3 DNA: TGTGCCAGCAGTTTGGGGAACACCGGGGAGCTGTTTTTT

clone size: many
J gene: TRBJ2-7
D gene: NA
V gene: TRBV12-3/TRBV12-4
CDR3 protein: CASSPGGGTYEQYF
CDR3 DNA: TGTGCCAGCAGCCCCGGGGGCGGGACGTACGAGCAGTACTTC

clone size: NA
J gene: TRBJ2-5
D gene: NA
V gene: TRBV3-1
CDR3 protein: CASSHRTVQETQYF
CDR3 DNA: TGTGCCAGCAGCCACCGGACAGTACAAGAGACCCAGTACTTC

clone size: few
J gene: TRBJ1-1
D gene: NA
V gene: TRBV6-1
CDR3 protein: CASRRDTRGTEAFF
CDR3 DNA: TGTGCCAGCCGACGGGACACCCGAGGCACTGAAGCTTTCTTT

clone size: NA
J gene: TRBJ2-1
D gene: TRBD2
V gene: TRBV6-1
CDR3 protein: CASIRDLPYVAGDQFF
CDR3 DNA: TGTGCCAGCATCCGGGATCTACCCTACGTAGCGGGAGACCAGTTCTTC

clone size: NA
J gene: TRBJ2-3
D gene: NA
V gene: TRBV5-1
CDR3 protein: CASKQRNTDMQYF
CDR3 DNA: TGCGCCAGCAAACAGCGGAACACAGATATGCAGTATTTT

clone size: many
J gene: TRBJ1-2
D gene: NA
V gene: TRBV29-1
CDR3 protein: CSIHSTGRYTF
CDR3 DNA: TGCAGCATCCATTCGACAGGACGCTACACCTTC

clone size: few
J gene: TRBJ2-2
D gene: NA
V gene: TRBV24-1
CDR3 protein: CATSDPAGGPTNTGELFF
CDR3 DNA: TGTGCCACCAGTGATCCCGCCGGGGGACCCACGAACACCGGGGAGCTGTTTTTT